What follows are 2 T cell receptor beta chains derived from one specimen sequenced in a study of a mutant IDH1 vaccine in newly diagnosed glioma. Time point described: week 47, end of study. Each vaccine dose was 300 ug of mutant IDH1 20-mer peptide, with topical imiquimod. These TCRs are of unknown antigen specificity. Sequenced by immunoSEQ multiplex PCR; TCRdb stores in-frame clones only, minus some. This sample yields 75,000 to 95,000 clones, of which over 85% are seen a single time; roughly 0.78% belongs to the top ten. The sample consisted of PBMCs, taken from a glioma patient whose treatment included an IDH1 peptide vaccine. The receptors here all came from a woman in her 50s with glioma.

The chain carries TRBV19 and TRBJ1-5, with 7 bases lining up with TRBD1. The length of the CDR3 is 17 residues. The J segment lost 2 bases and the V segment lost 2 bases, leaving 9 bases of the junction unmatched. Germline loops: CDR1 LNHDA, CDR2 SQIVND (reference sequence). In nucleotides, the CDR3 is TGTGCCAGTAGTATAAACAAGGGGGCGCGCGGCAATCAGCCCCAGCATTTT. Protein product: CASSINKGARGNQPQHF.

The J gene is TRBJ1-4, the V gene TRBV28; 9 nucleotides line up with TRBD1. From germline, CDR1 is MDHEN and CDR2 SYDVKM. This CDR3 spans 15 amino acids. CDR3 region: CATAAGDRAYEKLFF. The CDR3, as DNA: TGTGCTACCGCAGCTGGGGACAGGGCGTATGAAAAACTGTTTTTT.